This TCR beta chain was found in a study of blood T cell repertoires in COVID-19. Whole-study context: Whether acute or convalescent, the COVID-19 samples came from the United States, Italy and Spain. PBMCs, B-cell-depleted T cells, or T cells were the source of the cDNA or gDNA that made up the material.

The table came from immunoSEQ multiplex PCR; TCRdb's copy has only in-frame clones and leaves some out. The sample contains 200,000 to 250,000 clones, approximately 82% of which appear only once. The CDR3 contains 17 residues. With 3 bases removed from V and 0 bases from J, the gap between germline ends came to 15 bases. Germline V lookup: CDR1 MGHRA, CDR2 YSYEKL. The clonotype comes from a man aged 45-65 years with active or convalescent COVID-19. Sequenced material: peripheral blood. V and J are TRBV4-1 and TRBJ2-1; TRBD1 might be the D (5 bases). The chain's CDR3 is CASSHGGAASSYNEQFF. The CDR3 DNA reads as TGCGCCAGCAGCCACGGTGGGGCAGCAAGCTCCTACAATGAGCAGTTCTTC.